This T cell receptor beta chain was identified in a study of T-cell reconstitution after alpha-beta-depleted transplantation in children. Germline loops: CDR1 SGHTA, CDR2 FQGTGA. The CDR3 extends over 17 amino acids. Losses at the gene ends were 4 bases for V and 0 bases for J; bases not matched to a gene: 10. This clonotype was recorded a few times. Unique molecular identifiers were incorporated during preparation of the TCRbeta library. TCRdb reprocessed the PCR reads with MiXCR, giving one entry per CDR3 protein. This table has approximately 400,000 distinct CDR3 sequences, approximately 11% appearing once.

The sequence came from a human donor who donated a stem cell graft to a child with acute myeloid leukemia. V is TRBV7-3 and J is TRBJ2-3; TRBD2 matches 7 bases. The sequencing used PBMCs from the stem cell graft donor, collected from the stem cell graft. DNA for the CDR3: TGTGCCAGCAGCTCAAGTGAGGGGAGGGCCAGCACAGATACGCAGTATTTT. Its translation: CASSSSEGRASTDTQYF.